The source of this TCR beta chain is a study of shared clonotypes between healthy human individuals. Study-wide points: Among the subsets, naive ones generally showed larger estimated richness than memory ones.

Details on this clone: Its target is unknown.

The study ran the assay at deep level. The protocol was immunoSEQ multiplex PCR, while the TCRdb copy is restricted to in-frame clones and leaves out a portion. This table holds under 650,000 clones, less than 96% found once. Naive CD45RA+ and memory CD45RA-negative subsets were split from CD4+ cells. This clonotype was sampled from a young woman in good health. Sequencing was carried out using naive CD4+ T cells sorted from blood. The subset was: CD45RA+ positively selected.

The CDR3 DNA reads TGTGCCAGCAGCTGGGGCAGGTATTCACCCCTCCACTTT. Translated: CASSWGRYSPLHF. The chain employs TRBV27 and TRBJ1-6; TRBD1 is a possible D gene (5 bases). The CDR3 length is 13 residues. The germline V and J ends were trimmed by 6 bases and 8 bases, with 11 bases remaining between them. CDR1 and CDR2 from the germline V gene are MNHEY and SMNVEV (reference sequence).